The rows below give T cell receptor beta chains drawn from one sample of a study of cytomegalovirus exposure and HLA in healthy donors. This table comes from immunoSEQ multiplex PCR, and its TCRdb copy is limited to in-frame clones, with some not included. This sample has about 95,000 clones, with approximately 80% found just once. Sequencing input: PBMCs. All receptors come from a young man in good health and CMV-seropositive. Both conserved end residues are part of each CDR3. A D gene is named only where the DNA matches it firmly. Not every row has a clone size; where given, it reads once, few, many or a size class.

TRBJ1-5	.	TRBV6-1	.	TGTGCCAGCAGCCCGGCGGGATCGGGGACTCAGCCCCAGCATTTT	CASSPAGSGTQPQHF
TRBJ1-3	TRBD1	TRBV5-1	.	TGCGCCAGCAGCCCCGGACAGGCGCTCTCTGGAAACACCATATATTTT	CASSPGQALSGNTIYF
TRBJ2-1	TRBD2	TRBV11-2	.	TGTGCCAGCAGCTTTACGGGACTAGCGGGAGGAGTTGGGTTCTTC	CASSFTGLAGGVGFF
TRBJ1-1	TRBD1	TRBV27	.	TGTGCCAGCAGTTTATTCGCCCGACAGGGGGCTAACACTGAAGCTTTCTTT	CASSLFARQGANTEAFF
TRBJ2-7	.	TRBV28	.	TGTGCCAGCAGTTTATTACTAGAGTCCTACGAGCAGTACTTC	CASSLLLESYEQYF
TRBJ2-1	TRBD1	TRBV28	.	TGTGCCAGCAGTCCTACGCCCTTGGGACAGAAATACAATGAGCAGTTCTTC	CASSPTPLGQKYNEQFF
TRBJ2-7	TRBD1	TRBV10-3	few	TGTGCCATCAGTGAGGCGTCGGACAGGGGCCACGAGCAGTACTTC	CAISEASDRGHEQYF
TRBJ1-5	.	TRBV11-2	.	TGTGCCAGCAGCCCCCTAGGTCAGCCCCAGCATTTT	CASSPLGQPQHF
TRBJ2-4	TRBD2	TRBV6-1	.	TGTGCCAGCAGTGAAAGGACTAGCGACTATCTTATAGCCAAAAACATTCAGTACTTC	CASSERTSDYLIAKNIQYF
TRBJ2-6	TRBD2	TRBV11-3	.	TGTGCCAGCAGCCCGGGGGGAGCTGGGGCCAACGTCCTGACTTTC	CASSPGGAGANVLTF
TRBJ2-7	TRBD1	TRBV18	.	TGTGCCAGCTCACCAGCCCGACAGGGGACCTACGAGCAGTACTTC	CASSPARQGTYEQYF
TRBJ2-1	TRBD2	TRBV6-6	.	TGTGCCAGCAGGCCTACCCTAGCGGACGAGCAGTTCTTC	CASRPTLADEQFF
TRBJ2-3	TRBD2	TRBV5-6	.	TGTGCCAGCAGCCTCAGCGGGAGGGCGCAGTATTTT	CASSLSGRAQYF
TRBJ2-1	TRBD2	TRBV4-2	.	TGTGCCAGCAGCCAGTCCGGGACTAGCGGTGACAATGAGCAGTTCTTC	CASSQSGTSGDNEQFF
TRBJ2-1	.	TRBV6-4	.	TGTGCCAGCAGTGACGGGGACACGCAGTTCTTC	CASSDGDTQFF
TRBJ1-1	.	TRBV5-1	.	TGCGCCAGCAGTTCCCAAACTACCGTAAACACTGAAGCTTTCTTT	CASSSQTTVNTEAFF
TRBJ1-2	TRBD1	TRBV6-5	.	TGTGCCAGCAGTTACGGAGTAAGGGGGCCCCCTTATGGCTACACCTTC	CASSYGVRGPPYGYTF
TRBJ2-1	TRBD2	TRBV19	.	TGTGCCAGTAAACTAGCGGGAGCCAACTACAATGAGCAGTTCTTC	CASKLAGANYNEQFF
TRBJ1-5	.	TRBV2	.	TGTGCCAGCAGTCGCGGACTTGAACAGCCCCAGCATTTT	CASSRGLEQPQHF
TRBJ2-7	TRBD1	TRBV11-2	.	TGTGCCAGCAGCTCACGACAGGGCGGGCGTACCTACGAGCAGTACTTC	CASSSRQGGRTYEQYF
TRBJ2-7	.	TRBV10-2	.	TGCGCCAGCAGTGACGTGAGGAACCTTACCTACGAGCAGTACTTC	CASSDVRNLTYEQYF
TRBJ1-5	TRBD1	TRBV7-2	.	TGTGCCAGCAGCTTCGACAGGGGTCAGCCCCAGCATTTT	CASSFDRGQPQHF
TRBJ1-4	TRBD1	TRBV9	.	TGTGCCAGCAGCGTAGGGGTGTTCGGGACAGGCGATGAAAAACTGTTTTTT	CASSVGVFGTGDEKLFF
TRBJ2-2	.	TRBV6-1	.	TGTGCCAAGAGGGTTACGACCGGGGAGCTGTTTTTT	CAKRVTTGELFF
TRBJ2-3	.	TRBV27	.	TGTGCCAGCAGGCCTAGCACTATTTTCTTGGGCACAGATACGCAGTATTTT	CASRPSTIFLGTDTQYF
TRBJ2-1	TRBD2	TRBV29-1	.	TGCAGCGTTGAGGTCGGACTAGCGGGATTTGGTGAGCAGTTCTTC	CSVEVGLAGFGEQFF
TRBJ1-1	TRBD1	TRBV19	.	TGTGCCAGTAGCCCCCTGGACAGGGAAGAAGCTTTCTTT	CASSPLDREEAFF
TRBJ2-7	.	TRBV7-9	.	TGTGCCAGCAGCCGACAGAACCACTACGAGCAGTACTTC	CASSRQNHYEQYF
TRBJ2-3	.	TRBV10-3	.	TGTGCCATCAGTGACAGCGGAGCTAAGCATCACACAGATACGCAGTATTTT	CAISDSGAKHHTDTQYF